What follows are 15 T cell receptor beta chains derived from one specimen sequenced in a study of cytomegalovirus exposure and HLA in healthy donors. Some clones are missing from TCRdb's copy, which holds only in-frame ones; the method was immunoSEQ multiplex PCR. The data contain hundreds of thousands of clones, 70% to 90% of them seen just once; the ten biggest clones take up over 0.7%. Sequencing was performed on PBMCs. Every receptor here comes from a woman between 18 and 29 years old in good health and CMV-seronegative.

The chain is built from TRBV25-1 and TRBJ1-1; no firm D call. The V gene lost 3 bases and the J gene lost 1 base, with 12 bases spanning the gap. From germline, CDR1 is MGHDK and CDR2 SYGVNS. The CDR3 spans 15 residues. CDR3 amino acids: CASSDRLVRNTEAFF. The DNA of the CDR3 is TGTGCCAGCAGTGACCGTCTTGTGCGGAACACTGAAGCTTTCTTT.

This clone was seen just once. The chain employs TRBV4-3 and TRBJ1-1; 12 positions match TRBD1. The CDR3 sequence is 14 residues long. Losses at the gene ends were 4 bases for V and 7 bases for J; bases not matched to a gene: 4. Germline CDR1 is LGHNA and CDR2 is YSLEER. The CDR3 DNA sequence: TGCGCCAGCAGCCGGGACAGGGGGCGGATTGAAGCTTTCTTT. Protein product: CASSRDRGRIEAFF.

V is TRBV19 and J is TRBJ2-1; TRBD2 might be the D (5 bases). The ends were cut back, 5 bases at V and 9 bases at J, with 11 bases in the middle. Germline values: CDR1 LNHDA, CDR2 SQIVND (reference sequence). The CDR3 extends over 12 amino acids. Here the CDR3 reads CASSWLAGEQFF. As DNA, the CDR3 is TGTGCCAGTAGTTGGCTAGCCGGTGAGCAGTTCTTC.

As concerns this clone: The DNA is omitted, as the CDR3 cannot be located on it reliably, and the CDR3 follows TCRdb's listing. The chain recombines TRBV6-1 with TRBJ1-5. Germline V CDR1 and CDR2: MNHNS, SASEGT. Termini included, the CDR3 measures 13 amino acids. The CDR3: CASSESLRQPQHF.

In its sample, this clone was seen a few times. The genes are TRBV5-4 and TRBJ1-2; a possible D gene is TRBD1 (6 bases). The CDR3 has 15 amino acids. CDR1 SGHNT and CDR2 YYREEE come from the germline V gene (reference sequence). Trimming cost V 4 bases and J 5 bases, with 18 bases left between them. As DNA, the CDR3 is TGTGCCAGCAGCCCGGGGGGCGACAGGACGTATGGCTACACCTTC. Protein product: CASSPGGDRTYGYTF.

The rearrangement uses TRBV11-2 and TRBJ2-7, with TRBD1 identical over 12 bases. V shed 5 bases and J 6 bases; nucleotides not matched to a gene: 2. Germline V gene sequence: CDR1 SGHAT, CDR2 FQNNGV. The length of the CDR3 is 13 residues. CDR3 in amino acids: CASSGTGGSEQYF. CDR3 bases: TGTGCCAGCAGCGGGACAGGGGGCTCCGAGCAGTACTTC.

CDR3 sequence: CASSQDRQYF. CDR3 nucleotide sequence: TGTGCCAGCAGCCAGGACAGGCAGTACTTC. The chain is built from TRBV28 and TRBJ2-7; tentative D call: TRBD1 (6 bases). The CDR3 is made up of 10 amino acids. V was trimmed by 6 bases and J by 9 bases, leaving 9 bases between them. Per germline, CDR1 MDHEN and CDR2 SYDVKM. The complete variable domain, with remaining parts taken from reference TRBV28 and TRBJ2-7, reads DVKVTQSSRYLVKRTGEKVFLECVQDMDHENMFWYRQDPGLGLRLIYFSYDVKMKEKGDIPEGYSVSREKKERFSLILESASTNQTSMYLCASSQDRQYFGPGTRLTVT.

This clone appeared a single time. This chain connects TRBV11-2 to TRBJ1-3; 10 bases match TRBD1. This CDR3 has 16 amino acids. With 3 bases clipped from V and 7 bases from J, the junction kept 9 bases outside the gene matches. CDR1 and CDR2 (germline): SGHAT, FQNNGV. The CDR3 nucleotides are TGTGCCAGCAGCTTGGGTAGGGGACAGGGGCCTAACACCATATATTTT. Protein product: CASSLGRGQGPNTIYF.

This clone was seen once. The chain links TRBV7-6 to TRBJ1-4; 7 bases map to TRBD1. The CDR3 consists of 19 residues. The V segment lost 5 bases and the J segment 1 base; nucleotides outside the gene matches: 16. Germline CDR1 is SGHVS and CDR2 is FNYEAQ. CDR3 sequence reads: CASSRRQGTEAKTNEKLFF. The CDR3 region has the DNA TGTGCCAGCAGCCGCCGACAGGGTACTGAGGCGAAAACTAATGAAAAACTGTTTTTT. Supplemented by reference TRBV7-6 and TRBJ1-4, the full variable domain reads GAGVSQSPRYKVTKRGQDVALRCDPISGHVSLYWYRQALGQGPEFLTYFNYEAQQDKSGLPNDRFSAERPEGSISTLTIQRTEQRDSAMYRCASSRRQGTEAKTNEKLFFGSGTQLSVL.

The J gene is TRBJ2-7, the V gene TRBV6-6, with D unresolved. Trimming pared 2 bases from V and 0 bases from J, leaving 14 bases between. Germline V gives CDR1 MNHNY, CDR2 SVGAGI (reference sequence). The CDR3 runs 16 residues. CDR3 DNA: TGTGCCAGCAGTTACGTCCAGGCCATCAGCTCCTACGAGCAGTACTTC. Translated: CASSYVQAISSYEQYF.

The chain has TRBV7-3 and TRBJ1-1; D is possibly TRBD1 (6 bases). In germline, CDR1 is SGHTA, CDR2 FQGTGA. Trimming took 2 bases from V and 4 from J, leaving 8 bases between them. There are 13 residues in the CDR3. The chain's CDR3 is CASSLPGVTEAFF. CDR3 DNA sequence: TGTGCCAGCAGCTTACCAGGGGTCACTGAAGCTTTCTTT.

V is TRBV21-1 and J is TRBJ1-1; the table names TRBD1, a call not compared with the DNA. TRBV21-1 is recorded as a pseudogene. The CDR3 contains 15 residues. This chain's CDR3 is CASSNKTGMNTEAFF. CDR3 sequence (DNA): TGTGCCAGCAGCAACAAAACAGGGATGAACACTGAAGCTTTCTTT.

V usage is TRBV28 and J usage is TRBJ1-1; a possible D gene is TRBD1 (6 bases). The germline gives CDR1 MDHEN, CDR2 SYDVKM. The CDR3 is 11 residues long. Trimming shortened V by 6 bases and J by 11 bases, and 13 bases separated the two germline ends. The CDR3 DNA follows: TGTGCCAGCAGGCGAGACAGGAGGGCTTTCTTT. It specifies CASRRDRRAFF.

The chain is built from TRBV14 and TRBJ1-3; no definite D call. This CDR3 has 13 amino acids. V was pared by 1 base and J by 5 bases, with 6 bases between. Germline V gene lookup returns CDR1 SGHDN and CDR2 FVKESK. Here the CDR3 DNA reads TGTGCCAGCAGCCAAGCGGGTAGAAACACCATATATTTT. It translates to CASSQAGRNTIYF.

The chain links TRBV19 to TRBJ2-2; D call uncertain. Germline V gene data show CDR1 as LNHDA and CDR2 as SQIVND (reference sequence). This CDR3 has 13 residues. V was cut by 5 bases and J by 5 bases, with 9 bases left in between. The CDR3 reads CASSLIETGELFF. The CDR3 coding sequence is TGTGCCAGTAGTCTAATTGAAACCGGGGAGCTGTTTTTT.